This T cell receptor beta chain was recorded in a study of regulatory T cells in long-lasting Graves disease. The time point: newly diagnosed GD, antithyroid drugs for less than 3 months. PBMC RNA was the source of the TCR library. The diagnosis of Graves' disease used American Thyroid Association guidelines. Arm-PCR of CDR3 regions and iRepertoire HTBI primers were the basis on which TCR beta libraries were built. Using its own MiXCR run on the multiplex PCR reads, TCRdb lists one record per CDR3 protein. The table has 530,000 or so distinct CDR3 sequences, about 15% seen once. This sample was shared with a second study, whose subject was T cells in Graves' hyperthyroidism and ophthalmopathy.

Sequencing was performed on peripheral blood mononuclear cells (PBMCs), taken at new diagnosis, from a patient treated with antithyroid drugs. This TCR was sampled from a man between 18 and 29 years old with Graves disease.

CDR3 residues: CASSVGTPADTQYF. The CDR3 coding sequence is TGTGCCAGCAGCGTCGGGACTCCTGCAGATACGCAGTATTTT. The chain uses TRBV7-2 and TRBJ2-3; D is perhaps TRBD2 (6 bases). The CDR3 covers 14 residues. From germline, CDR1 is SGHTA and CDR2 FQGNSA. The V end was cut by 5 bases, the J end by 4 bases, with 13 bases between.